The clone carrying this T cell receptor beta chain has a single count. This entry comes from a study of shared clonotypes between healthy human individuals. Sequencing used immunoSEQ multiplex PCR; TCRdb keeps in-frame clones, though not all of them. This repertoire shows hundreds of thousands of clones, 85% to 95% found once; its top ten account for approximately 0.11%. Only CD45RO-negative cells positively selected for CCR7 counted as naive CD8 cells, so terminally differentiated effector memory CD45RA+ cells were excluded. CDR3 length: 16 residues. Germline loops: CDR1 SGHVS, CDR2 FQNEAQ. Trimming at V came to 5 bases and at J to 5 bases, leaving 13 bases not matched to a gene.

The clonotype originates from a woman in her twenties or thirties in good health. The rearrangement links TRBV7-8 to TRBJ1-1; TRBD1 aligns across 8 bases. Sequencing input: naive CD8+ T cells sorted from blood. Here the CDR3 DNA reads TGTGCCAGCAGCCACCTGACAGGGGAAGCTGTAACTGAAGCTTTCTTT. Encoded protein: CASSHLTGEAVTEAFF. The full variable domain, completed using reference TRBV7-8 and TRBJ1-1, is GAGVSQSPRYKVAKRGQDVALRCDPISGHVSLFWYQQALGQGPEFLTYFQNEAQLDKSGLPSDRFFAERPEGSVSTLKIQRTQQEDSAVYLCASSHLTGEAVTEAFFGQGTRLTVV.